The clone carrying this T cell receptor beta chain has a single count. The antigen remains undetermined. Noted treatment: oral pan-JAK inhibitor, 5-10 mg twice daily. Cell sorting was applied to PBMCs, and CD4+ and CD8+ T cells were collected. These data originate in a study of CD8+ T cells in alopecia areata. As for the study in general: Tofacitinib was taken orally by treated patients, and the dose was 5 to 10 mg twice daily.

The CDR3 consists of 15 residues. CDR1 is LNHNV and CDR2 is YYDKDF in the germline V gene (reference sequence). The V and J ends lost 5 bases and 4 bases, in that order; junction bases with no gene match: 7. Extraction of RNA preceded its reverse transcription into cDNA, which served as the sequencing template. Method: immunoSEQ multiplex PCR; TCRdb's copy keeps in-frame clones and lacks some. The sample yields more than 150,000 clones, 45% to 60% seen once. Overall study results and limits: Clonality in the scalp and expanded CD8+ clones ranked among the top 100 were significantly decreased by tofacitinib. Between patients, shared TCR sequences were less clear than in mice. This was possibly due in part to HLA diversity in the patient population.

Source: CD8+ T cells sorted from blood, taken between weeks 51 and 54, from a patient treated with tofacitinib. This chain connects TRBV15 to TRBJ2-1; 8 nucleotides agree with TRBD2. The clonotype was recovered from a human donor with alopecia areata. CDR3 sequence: CATSLSGGLYNEQFF. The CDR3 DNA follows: TGTGCCACCAGCTTGAGCGGGGGCCTATACAATGAGCAGTTCTTC.